These 30 T cell receptor beta chains were sequenced from one sample in a study of blood T cell repertoires in COVID-19. Assay: immunoSEQ multiplex PCR; the TCRdb copy retains only in-frame clones and omits some. The sample consists of hundreds of thousands of clones, approximately 84% of them appearing once. The specimen was PBMCs or T cells enriched from blood (not recorded which). These receptors originate from a woman aged 25 to 39 who had recovered from COVID-19.

The chain combines TRBV6-1 with TRBJ1-5; possible D gene TRBD1, 5 bases. V was trimmed by 1 base and J by 11 bases, leaving 18 bases between them. The germline V gene encodes CDR1 MNHNS and CDR2 SASEGT. The CDR3 has 15 amino acids. The CDR3 loop reads CASSEGGGANEAQHF. The CDR3 DNA reads TGTGCCAGCAGTGAAGGGGGGGGTGCTAACGAAGCCCAGCATTTT.

Comment on this clone: The identical CDR3 is also encoded by other nucleotide sequences in the sample. The rearrangement joins TRBV19 to TRBJ2-6, with D perhaps matching TRBD1 (6 bases). V lost 6 bases and J lost 0, with 6 bases in between. This CDR3 is 14 amino acids long. The germline V gene encodes CDR1 LNHDA and CDR2 SQIVND (reference sequence). The CDR3 DNA is TGTGCCAGTAGACAGGGCTCTGGGGCCAACGTCCTGACTTTC. Translating gives CASRQGSGANVLTF.

The rearrangement joins TRBV5-8 to TRBJ2-3; maybe TRBD2 (7 bases). The ends were cut back, 1 base at V and 4 bases at J, with 10 bases in the middle. The CDR3 extends over 14 amino acids. Germline lookup yields CDR1 SGHTS and CDR2 YDEGEE. The CDR3 nucleotides read TGTGCCAGCAGCTTGTGGGGGGGGCCAGATACGCAGTATTTT. Amino acid sequence: CASSLWGGPDTQYF.

This clone occurred once. The rearrangement joins TRBV19 to TRBJ1-5, with TRBD1 matching 7 bases. V lost 2 bases and J lost 2; bases outside the gene matches: 6. The CDR3 is made up of 16 amino acids. Germline-derived CDR1 and CDR2 are LNHDA and SQIVND (reference sequence). The CDR3 protein is CASSIRRGRGNQPQHF. For the CDR3, the DNA is TGTGCCAGTAGTATAAGGAGGGGGCGAGGCAATCAGCCCCAGCATTTT. Full variable domain (missing parts from reference TRBV19 and TRBJ1-5): DGGITQSPKYLFRKEGQNVTLSCEQNLNHDAMYWYRQDPGQGLRLIYYSQIVNDFQKGDIAEGYSVSREKKESFPLTVTSAQKNPTAFYLCASSIRRGRGNQPQHFGDGTRLSIL.

The V call is TRBV3-1 (or the pseudogene TRBV3-2), the J call TRBJ2-7; D call uncertain. Germline CDR1 is LGHDT and CDR2 is YNNKEL (reference sequence). V lost 5 bases and J lost 1, with 3 bases in between. The CDR3 consists of 11 residues. The CDR3 loop reads CASSLSYEQYF. CDR3 coding DNA: TGTGCCAGCAGCTTATCCTACGAGCAGTACTTC.

This clone was counted a single time. The CDR3 DNA follows: TGTGCCAGCAGCTTGACTCGAACAGAGCCGTCACCCCTCCACTTT. This encodes CASSLTRTEPSPLHF. The genes are TRBV5-4 and TRBJ1-6; D remains unclear. Per the germline V gene, CDR1 is SGHNT and CDR2 is YYREEE (reference sequence). This CDR3 comprises 15 residues. V gave up 1 base and J gave up 10 bases, with 15 bases separating them.

This sequence joins TRBV7-9 and TRBJ2-7, with D hard to call. V was cut by 5 bases and J by 1 base, with 12 bases left in between. From germline, CDR1 is SEHNR and CDR2 FQNEAQ (reference sequence). The CDR3 has 14 residues. CDR3 protein: CASSTPQLSYEQYF. The CDR3 nucleotides are TGTGCCAGCAGCACTCCACAGCTGTCCTACGAGCAGTACTTC.

This chain links TRBV29-1 with TRBJ2-7, with 7 bases lining up with TRBD2. The CDR3 is made up of 14 amino acids. In germline, CDR1 is SQVTM, CDR2 ANQGSEA. Trimming cost V 2 bases and J 3 bases; bases outside gene matches: 7. CDR3 coding DNA: TGCAGCGTTGAATTGCGGGAGAATGGCTACGAGCAGTACTTC. It is translated as CSVELRENGYEQYF.

This clone showed up just once. The CDR3 reads CASRKQGLHEQYF. As DNA, the CDR3 is TGTGCCAGCAGAAAACAGGGGTTACACGAGCAGTACTTC. The gene calls are TRBV2 and TRBJ2-7; 7 positions match TRBD1. CDR1 is SNHLY and CDR2 is FYNNEI in the germline V gene. The CDR3 has 13 amino acids. V lost 6 bases, J lost 5 bases, and 7 bases stayed unmatched.

The genes are TRBV5-1 and TRBJ2-1, with TRBD2 matching over 7 bases. Losses at the gene ends were 1 base for V and 2 bases for J; bases not matched to a gene: 3. The CDR3 loop spans 15 amino acids. Germline V gene lookup returns CDR1 SGHRS and CDR2 YFSETQ. CDR3 coding DNA: TGCGCCAGCAGCTTGAGCGGGGACCCCTACAATGAGCAGTTCTTC. Protein sequence: CASSLSGDPYNEQFF.

This chain links TRBV6-6 with TRBJ1-1; D is possibly TRBD1 (5 bases). V lost 7 bases and J lost 0, with 12 bases in between. The CDR3 consists of 14 residues. CDR1 MNHNY and CDR2 SVGAGI come from the germline V gene (reference sequence). CDR3 in amino acids: CASIDDSLNTEAFF. The CDR3, as DNA: TGTGCCAGCATTGACGACAGTCTGAACACTGAAGCTTTCTTT.

This clone was observed a few times. The chain employs TRBV6-5 and TRBJ1-2; 7 positions agree with TRBD1. In germline, CDR1 is MNHEY, CDR2 SVGAGI. The V and J ends lost 6 bases and 7 bases, in that order; junction bases with no gene match: 2. CDR3 length: 11 amino acids. CDR3 in DNA: TGTGCCAGCAGAAGACAGGGTGGCTACACCTTC. Amino acid sequence: CASRRQGGYTF.

The gene calls are TRBV5-1 and TRBJ2-1, with TRBD2 matching over 12 bases. V lost 4 bases and J lost 5; bases outside the gene matches: 4. This CDR3 has 15 amino acids. In germline, CDR1 is SGHRS, CDR2 YFSETQ. The CDR3 here is CASSRGTSGHNEQFF. CDR3 in DNA: TGCGCCAGCAGCCGAGGGACTAGCGGGCACAATGAGCAGTTCTTC. Combining the CDR3 with reference TRBV5-1 and TRBJ2-1 gives the whole variable domain KAGVTQTPRYLIKTRGQQVTLSCSPISGHRSVSWYQQTPGQGLQFLFEYFSETQRNKGNFPGRFSGRQFSNSRSEMNVSTLELGDSALYLCASSRGTSGHNEQFFGPGTRLTVL.

The CDR3 protein is CASRRDSNEKLFF. CDR3 coding DNA: TGTGCCAGCAGGAGGGACTCTAATGAAAAACTGTTTTTT. The chain links TRBV6-5 to TRBJ1-4, with D maybe TRBD1 (5 bases). Trimming shortened V by 6 bases and J by 3 bases, and 8 bases separated the two germline ends. Looked up from germline, CDR1 is MNHEY and CDR2 is SVGAGI. The CDR3 is 13 amino acids.

The CDR3 coding sequence is TGTGCCAGCAGTAGGGGGACAGACTTTTTGGGGGCCCAGCATTTT. It yields the protein CASSRGTDFLGAQHF. This chain links TRBV28 with TRBJ1-5, with 7 bases that match TRBD1. Germline CDR1 MDHEN, CDR2 SYDVKM. CDR3 length: 15 amino acids. With V trimmed by 5 bases and J by 11 bases, 15 bases remained unmatched. The full variable domain, with the rest looked up from reference TRBV28 and TRBJ1-5, is DVKVTQSSRYLVKRTGEKVFLECVQDMDHENMFWYRQDPGLGLRLIYFSYDVKMKEKGDIPEGYSVSREKKERFSLILESASTNQTSMYLCASSRGTDFLGAQHFGDGTRLSIL.

V is TRBV4-1 and J is TRBJ2-5; a possible D gene is TRBD2 (6 bases). The germline V gene encodes CDR1 MGHRA and CDR2 YSYEKL. V was clipped by 2 bases and J by 5 bases, with 9 bases between them. The CDR3 contains 13 residues. The CDR3 spells CASSQRGGETQYF. The CDR3 DNA sequence: TGCGCCAGCAGCCAAAGGGGAGGTGAGACCCAGTACTTC.

J is TRBJ2-7 and V is TRBV4-1, with 12 bases matching TRBD2. This CDR3 is 18 amino acids long. Trimming took 0 bases from V and 3 from J; bases not matched to a gene: 9. Germline CDR1 is MGHRA and CDR2 is YSYEKL. The CDR3 nucleotides read TGCGCCAGCAGCCAAGAAAGGAGGGCGGGACTAGCGGGCTACGAGCAGTACTTC. Its translation is CASSQERRAGLAGYEQYF.

The chain recombines TRBV11-2 with TRBJ2-3; D is perhaps TRBD2 (6 bases). Germline CDR1 is SGHAT and CDR2 is FQNNGV. V was shortened by 1 base and J by 6 bases, with 14 bases between the two germline ends. The CDR3 is 15 amino acids. This chain's CDR3 is CASSLGSGEWDTQYF. For the CDR3, the DNA is TGTGCCAGCAGCTTAGGGTCGGGGGAGTGGGATACGCAGTATTTT.

V usage is TRBV9 and J usage is TRBJ2-2, with TRBD2 matching 9 bases. CDR3 length: 15 residues. Unmatched junction bases numbered 6, after V lost 3 bases and J lost 6 bases. Germline-derived CDR1 and CDR2 are SGDLS and YYNGEE. The CDR3 is CASSARGGAAGELFF. The CDR3 DNA is TGTGCCAGCAGCGCCCGCGGGGGGGCAGCCGGGGAGCTGTTTTTT.

The rearrangement joins TRBV5-1 to TRBJ1-1; 8 nucleotides align to TRBD1. Germline V CDR1 and CDR2: SGHRS, YFSETQ. Unmatched junction bases numbered 5, after V lost 4 bases and J lost 0 bases. The CDR3 covers 15 residues. The CDR3 sequence: CASSETTGVNTEAFF. In nucleotides, the CDR3 is TGCGCCAGCAGCGAAACGACAGGGGTGAACACTGAAGCTTTCTTT.

The chain has TRBV25-1 and TRBJ2-1; the match to TRBD2 covers 12 bases. The CDR3 runs to 14 residues. V shed 7 bases and J 8 bases; nucleotides not matched to a gene: 6. The V gene's germline CDR1 is MGHDK and CDR2 SYGVNS. The DNA of the CDR3 is TGTGCCAGCATGTCGACTAGCGGGAGCGATGAGCAGTTCTTC. This gives the protein CASMSTSGSDEQFF.

The chain employs TRBV29-1 and TRBJ1-4, with 9 bases aligning to TRBD1. This CDR3 comprises 15 residues. With 6 bases clipped from V and 6 bases from J, the junction kept 11 bases outside the gene matches. Germline assignment: CDR1 SQVTM and CDR2 ANQGSEA. The CDR3 DNA reads as TGCAGCGTCGGGGACCGGGACAGGGTTGATGAAAAACTGTTTTTT. Its protein is CSVGDRDRVDEKLFF.

V is TRBV6-5 and J is TRBJ2-1; 9 bases agree with TRBD2. Germline trimming cut 4 bases from V and 7 bases from J; bases unmatched to any gene: 8. Germline assignment: CDR1 MNHEY and CDR2 SVGAGI. This CDR3 region has 15 residues. The CDR3: CASSSLAGGLNEQFF. The DNA of the CDR3 is TGTGCCAGCAGTTCGCTGGCGGGGGGGCTAAATGAGCAGTTCTTC.

The CDR3 nucleotides read TGTGCCAGCACACTAGCCTACAATGAGCAGTTCTTC. This encodes CASTLAYNEQFF. The genes are TRBV6-5 and TRBJ2-1; TRBD2 is a possible D gene (5 bases). The V gene's germline CDR1 is MNHEY and CDR2 SVGAGI. The ends were cut back, 7 bases at V and 2 bases at J, with 6 bases in the middle. This CDR3 is 12 amino acids long.

The chain couples TRBV7-9 to TRBJ2-1; D gene uncertain. There are 16 residues in the CDR3. V lost 3 bases and J 5 bases, leaving 17 bases between the germline ends. Germline lookup yields CDR1 SEHNR and CDR2 FQNEAQ (reference sequence). CDR3 sequence (DNA): TGTGCCAGCAGCTTGGGCAGACACGTGGGTGACAATGAGCAGTTCTTC. Its protein product is CASSLGRHVGDNEQFF.

The chain links TRBV25-1 to TRBJ1-6; D perhaps matches TRBD1 (6 bases). The CDR3 length is 15 residues. Trimming removed 3 bases from V and 8 bases from J, with 14 bases in between. In germline, CDR1 is MGHDK, CDR2 SYGVNS. CDR3 DNA: TGTGCCAGCAGTGAGTTAGGGGGGGACCATTCACCCCTCCACTTT. This translates into CASSELGGDHSPLHF.

This clone was seen once. V is TRBV11-1 and J is TRBJ2-6; 8 positions agree with TRBD1. Losses at the gene ends were 7 bases for V and 2 bases for J; bases not matched to a gene: 7. There are 16 residues in the CDR3. Germline V lookup: CDR1 SGHAT, CDR2 FQDESV (reference sequence). The CDR3 is CASNPTGVAGANVLTF. The CDR3 DNA reads TGTGCCAGCAACCCGACAGGGGTCGCTGGGGCCAACGTCCTGACTTTC.

This sequence joins TRBV28 and TRBJ1-1; TRBD1 agrees at 7 bases. J lost 3 bases, V lost 6 bases, and 10 bases had no gene match. This CDR3 contains 15 residues. The germline gives CDR1 MDHEN, CDR2 SYDVKM. CDR3 amino acids: CASSPGDRGDTEAFF. The DNA for the CDR3 is TGTGCCAGCAGCCCCGGGGACAGAGGGGACACTGAAGCTTTCTTT.

J is TRBJ2-5 and V is TRBV5-6; no reliable D call. The CDR3 extends over 11 amino acids. The V gene's germline CDR1 is SGHDT and CDR2 YYEEEE. Trimming took off 4 bases at V and 8 bases at J, with 9 bases between the two ends. CDR3 in amino acids: CASSRRDTQYF. CDR3 coding DNA: TGTGCCAGCAGCCGGAGAGACACCCAGTACTTC. Looking up the rest from reference TRBV5-6 and TRBJ2-5 gives the full variable domain: DAGVTQSPTHLIKTRGQQVTLRCSPKSGHDTVSWYQQALGQGPQFIFQYYEEEERQRGNFPDRFSGHQFPNYSSELNVNALLLGDSALYLCASSRRDTQYFGPGTRLLVL.

The rearrangement uses TRBV28 and TRBJ2-2; 10 bases match TRBD2. V was clipped by 6 bases and J by 3 bases; unmatched bases: 7. Germline CDR1 and CDR2: MDHEN and SYDVKM. The length of the CDR3 is 16 residues. CDR3: CASSPLAGEYTGELFF. CDR3 DNA sequence: TGTGCCAGCAGCCCGCTAGCGGGAGAATACACCGGGGAGCTGTTTTTT.